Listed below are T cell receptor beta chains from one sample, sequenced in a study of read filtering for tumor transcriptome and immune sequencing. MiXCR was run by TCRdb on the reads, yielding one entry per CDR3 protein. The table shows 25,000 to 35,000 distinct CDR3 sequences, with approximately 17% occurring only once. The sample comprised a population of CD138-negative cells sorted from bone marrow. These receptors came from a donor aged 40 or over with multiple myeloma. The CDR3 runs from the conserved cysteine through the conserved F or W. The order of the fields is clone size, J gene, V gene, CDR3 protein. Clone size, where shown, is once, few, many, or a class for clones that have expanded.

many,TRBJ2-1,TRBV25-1,CASSEFRAGGAYNEQFF
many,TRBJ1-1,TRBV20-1,CSARGVNTEAFF
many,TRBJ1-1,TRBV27,CASRTLQFTEAFF
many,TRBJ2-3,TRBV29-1,CSVDYRTSGVGDTQYF
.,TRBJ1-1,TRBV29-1,CSVDPADTEAFF
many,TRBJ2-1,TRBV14,CASKGRLTNNEQFF
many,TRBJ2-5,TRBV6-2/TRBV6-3,CASKGQGVETQYF
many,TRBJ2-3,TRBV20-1,CSAGARESGTDTQYF
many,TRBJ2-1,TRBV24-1,CATSDGGTQGDEQFF
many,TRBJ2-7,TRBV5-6,CASSLDASKFYEQYF
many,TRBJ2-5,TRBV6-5,CATSGDAVTQYF
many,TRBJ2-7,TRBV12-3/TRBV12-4,CASSLSSSYEQYF
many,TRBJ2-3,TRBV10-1,CASSEASGVTDTQYF
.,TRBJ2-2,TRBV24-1,CATSDFGGLANTGELFF
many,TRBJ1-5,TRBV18,CASSPDGKSNQPQHF
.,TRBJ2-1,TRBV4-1,CASGQVLKGAGHNEQFF
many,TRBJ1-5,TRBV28,CASSLGQGVQPQHF
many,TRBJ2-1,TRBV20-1,CSARDQDLRQFF
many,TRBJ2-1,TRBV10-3,CAIRGGDGEQFF